The T cell receptor beta chain described here comes from a study of cytomegalovirus exposure and HLA in healthy donors. Whole-study results and caveats: With DRB1 most and HLA-C fewest, TCR association rates differed between HLA loci in a later analysis. CMV serostatus stood as the only immune exposure information on hand.

Concerning this clone: As yet, its antigen is unknown.

60 Vbeta and 13 Jbeta primers were used in PCR. The repertoire was sequenced with immunoSEQ multiplex PCR; TCRdb's copy has only in-frame clones and lacks some. In the table there are some 110,000 clones, approximately 76% of which are singletons. The germline V gene has CDR1 SGDLS and CDR2 YYNGEE. Trimming pared 0 bases from V and 4 bases from J, leaving 16 bases between. CDR3 length equals 16 residues. Material: PBMCs. The TCR sequence derives from a man aged 50 to 59 in good health and CMV-seropositive. This rearrangement joins TRBV9 to TRBJ2-5; D may be TRBD1 (5 bases). The CDR3, as DNA: TGTGCCAGCAGCGTAGAGGGGTACCCTCGGGTAGAGACCCAGTACTTC. It translates to CASSVEGYPRVETQYF.